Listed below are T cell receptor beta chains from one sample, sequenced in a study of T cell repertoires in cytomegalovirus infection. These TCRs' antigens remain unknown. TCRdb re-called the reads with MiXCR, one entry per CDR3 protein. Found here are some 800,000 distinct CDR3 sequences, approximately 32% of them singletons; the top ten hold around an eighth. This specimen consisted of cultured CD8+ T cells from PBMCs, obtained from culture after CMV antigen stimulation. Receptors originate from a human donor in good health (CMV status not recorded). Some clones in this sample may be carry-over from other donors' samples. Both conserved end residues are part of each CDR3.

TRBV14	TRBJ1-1	CASSRSGSGTEAFF
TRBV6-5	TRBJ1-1	CASSYSRSLGATEAFF
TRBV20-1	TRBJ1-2	CSAPRGGRGYGYTF
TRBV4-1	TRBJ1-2	CASSQGPLTSSYGYTF
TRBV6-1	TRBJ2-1	CASSALSKSSYNEQFF
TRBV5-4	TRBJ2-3	CASQTWTGSTDTQYF
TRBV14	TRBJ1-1	CASSLVASTEAFF
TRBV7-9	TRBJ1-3	CASSHPAGVGTNTIYF
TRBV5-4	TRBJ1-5	CVSSLTGDSNQPQHF
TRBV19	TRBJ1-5	CASNPHRGYSNQPQHF
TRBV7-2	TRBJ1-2	CASSRGDSTDGYTF
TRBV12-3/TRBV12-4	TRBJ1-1	CASSLTGVRTEAFF
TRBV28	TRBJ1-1	CASRWDRGRLYTEAFF